This section outlines one T cell receptor (beta chain) sequence together with its context. No antigen is known for it. Qualities for individual bases were not recorded, and no much larger clone is one base off. This entry is derived from a study of T cell responses to AZD1222 COVID-19 vaccine (dated by TCRdb to the early 2020s). Context from the whole study: AZD1222 recipients whose second dose came at about 4 weeks and those whose second dose came at about 12 weeks were combined into one group, since spike-specific TCR depth and breadth did not differ between the two schedules. A total of approximately 240 trial participants underwent TCR sequencing, of whom some 200 had received two doses of AZD1222 and 26 had received two doses of the MenACWY control vaccine. Trial participants were enrolled by age into 18-55, 56-69 and 70-plus year subgroups, with roughly 160, 29 and 62 TCR-sequenced participants respectively.

The CDR3 regions of human TCRbeta chains were subjected to immunosequencing. On the authors' methods: Repertoire TCRs were matched against a reference library of SARS-CoV-2-specific TCRs generated with the MIRA antigen-specificity platform. Breadth meant the fraction of unique TCRs that were SARS-CoV-2-associated, whereas depth meant the fraction of total T cells that were SARS-CoV-2-associated. Using the MIRA data, every spike-specific TCR was mapped to the spike region that the TCR reacted to and assigned to either a CD4 or a CD8 class. Log10-transformed breadth and depth values were compared by one-way ANOVA with Sidak's multiple comparisons tests. In TCRdb, the immuneACCESS table is reduced to in-frame sequences with V and J assigned. These tables do not hold every clone; where another copy was compared, an unresolved V gene accounts for under half, and the others remain unexplained. V and J calls and clone size are copied from that table; D and trimming were computed from the DNA. The sample data list under 200,000 clones, and less than 95% of these were observed just once. In total, the top ten clones hold approximately 4.7% of the sample.

In light of the paper, this sample's time point label describes: baseline before first vaccination. Samples from vaccinated people were obtained from the UK trials COV001 and COV002, which included a single-blind randomized controlled phase 2/3 trial of AZD1222 (ChAdOx1 nCoV-19) in healthy adults. For TCRbeta chain sequencing, PBMC samples were collected from trial participants at day 0 and at day 28 after the second dose. Overall results and qualifications from the work: In the small 56-69-year group, the increase in depth fell short of significance, most likely because of low power. No day 14 peak-response samples were available, so repertoires were characterized only after the peak T cell response. Conclusions about previously exposed vaccinees are limited because only five or six AZD1222 recipients were SARS-CoV-2 seropositive at baseline. The vaccine-associated CD4 TCRs covered the entire spike protein, and the dominant responses fell in regions 160-218 and 743-854. Participants were mostly white British and included more females than males, and it was suggested by the authors that clonal diversity may have been underestimated. After two AZD1222 doses, both the breadth and the depth of spike-specific TCRs were significantly higher than at day 0 and than in MenACWY recipients. Reportedly, almost half of the unique spike-specific TCRs recognized epitopes lying outside the regions that are mutated in the B.1.351 and B.1.1.7 variants.

From the germline V gene, CDR1 is MDHEN and CDR2 is SYDVKM. Trimming leaves V shorter by 5 bases and J shorter by 0 bases, with the junction holding 7 bases beyond the gene matches. Spanning cysteine to phenylalanine, the CDR3 consists of 15 amino acids. Of the read, only the CDR3 DNA is kept; its 45 bases are in frame from base 1. The rearranged chain carries TRBV28 and TRBJ2-7; 7 bases in the middle match TRBD2. The sequencing here drew on peripheral blood, taken on day 0 of AZD1222 vaccination. The receptor was derived from an adult in good health. Read as DNA, the sequence is TGTGCCAGCAGTCCTAGCGGTATAAGCTCCTACGAGCAGTACTTC. This sequence encodes CASSPSGISSYEQYF.